This TCR beta chain derives from a study of T cells after yellow fever vaccination. Germline V lookup: CDR1 SGHDN, CDR2 FVKESK. The V and J ends lost 0 bases and 4 bases respectively, with 7 bases between them. CDR3 length: 15 residues. The study made its TCR cDNA through 5'RACE template switching. That step introduced a universal primer site along with UMIs. TCRdb independently ran MiXCR on the 5' RACE reads; one entry per CDR3 protein. The repertoire includes tens of thousands of distinct CDR3 sequences, 7.5% to 8% of them detected once, and about 40% sits in the top ten. The rearrangement uses TRBV14 and TRBJ2-6; D uncertain. The TCR was taken from a man aged 25 to 45 who received the YFV17D yellow fever vaccine. The sample was CD8+ T cells sorted from PBMCs, taken on the day of the yellow fever booster vaccination. The CDR3 here is CASSQDARGANVLTF. The CDR3 bases are TGTGCCAGCAGCCAAGACGCCCGGGGGGCCAACGTCCTGACTTTC.